A selection of T cell receptor beta chains follows, all from one sample in a study of T-cell reconstitution after alpha-beta-depleted transplantation in children. TCRdb used MiXCR to reprocess the PCR reads, holding one entry per CDR3 protein. The table has about 980,000 distinct CDR3 sequences, around 30% seen once; the top ten hold roughly 27%. The sequences come from PBMCs, mostly from graft donor cells, collected 360 days after TCRalphabeta/CD19-depleted stem cell transplant. The receptors originated from a boy in the first two years of life who had a stem cell transplant for SCID, so the T cells may come from the graft donor. The CDR3 runs from the conserved cysteine through the conserved F or W. D genes are given only for firm matches. Clone size is not always given. Where it is, it says once, few, many or a class for expanded clones.

abundance: .; j_gene: TRBJ2-7; d_gene: .; len: 14; v_gene: TRBV2; CDR3nt: TGTGCCAGCAGTGAATCCGGGGGCAGGGGCGAGCAGTACTTC; CDR3aa: CASSESGGRGEQYF
abundance: once; j_gene: TRBJ2-1; d_gene: TRBD2; len: 15; v_gene: TRBV12-3/TRBV12-4; CDR3nt: TGTGCCAGCAGATTATCTAGCGGGGGGGCCCATGAGCAGTTCTTC; CDR3aa: CASRLSSGGAHEQFF
abundance: few; j_gene: TRBJ2-5; d_gene: TRBD1; len: 14; v_gene: TRBV20-1; CDR3nt: TGCAGTGCTAGAGACGGGACAGCCCGGGAGACCCAGTACTTC; CDR3aa: CSARDGTARETQYF
abundance: few; j_gene: TRBJ2-7; d_gene: .; len: 14; v_gene: TRBV9; CDR3nt: TGTGCCAGCAGCGTAGGATCAGGGCACCACGAGCAGTACTTC; CDR3aa: CASSVGSGHHEQYF
abundance: .; j_gene: TRBJ1-2; d_gene: .; len: 14; v_gene: TRBV6-2/TRBV6-3; CDR3nt: TGTGCCAGCAGTCAGGGGACTCCCTCTGGGGGCTACACCTTC; CDR3aa: CASSQGTPSGGYTF
abundance: few; j_gene: TRBJ1-4; d_gene: .; len: 14; v_gene: TRBV10-3; CDR3nt: TGTGCCATCAGCGAGGGGCCGGGGGATGAAAAACTGTTTTTT; CDR3aa: CAISEGPGDEKLFF
abundance: .; j_gene: TRBJ2-6; d_gene: .; len: 16; v_gene: TRBV12-3/TRBV12-4; CDR3nt: TGTGCCAGCAGCCATGAGATGGGGCCTGGGGCCAACGTCCTGACTTTC; CDR3aa: CASSHEMGPGANVLTF
abundance: .; j_gene: TRBJ1-1; d_gene: .; len: 14; v_gene: TRBV6-2/TRBV6-3; CDR3nt: TGTGCCAGCACCCAACAGGGCTTGGGCACTGAAGCTTTCTTT; CDR3aa: CASTQQGLGTEAFF
abundance: few; j_gene: TRBJ1-6; d_gene: .; len: 15; v_gene: TRBV4-2; CDR3nt: TGTGCCAGCAGCCAAGGGCCAGATGGGAATTCACCCCTCCACTTT; CDR3aa: CASSQGPDGNSPLHF
abundance: .; j_gene: TRBJ2-5; d_gene: .; len: 13; v_gene: TRBV7-9; CDR3nt: TGTGCCAGCAGCTTAGCTGCGGTTGGGACCCAGTACTTC; CDR3aa: CASSLAAVGTQYF
abundance: .; j_gene: TRBJ2-4; d_gene: TRBD1; len: 18; v_gene: TRBV28; CDR3nt: TGTGCCAGCAGTTACCTTGGGACAGGGAGGGGAGCCAAAAACATTCAGTACTTC; CDR3aa: CASSYLGTGRGAKNIQYF
abundance: .; j_gene: TRBJ2-1; d_gene: .; len: 15; v_gene: TRBV21-1; CDR3nt: TGTGCCAGCAGCAAGGAGGGGGTCTCCTACAATGAGCAGTTCTTC; CDR3aa: CASSKEGVSYNEQFF
abundance: .; j_gene: TRBJ2-7; d_gene: .; len: 14; v_gene: TRBV5-1; CDR3nt: TGCGCCAGCAGCCCTTCGTCAACCTCGAGCGAGCAGTACTTC; CDR3aa: CASSPSSTSSEQYF
abundance: few; j_gene: TRBJ1-1; d_gene: .; len: 16; v_gene: TRBV4-1; CDR3nt: TGCGCCAGCAGCCAAGGGAAATCAAGGGGGAACACTGAAGCTTTCTTT; CDR3aa: CASSQGKSRGNTEAFF
abundance: .; j_gene: TRBJ2-7; d_gene: TRBD1; len: 17; v_gene: TRBV12-3/TRBV12-4; CDR3nt: TGTGCCAGCAGTTTAACAGGGGGCTTTACCTCCTCCTACGAGCAGTACTTC; CDR3aa: CASSLTGGFTSSYEQYF
abundance: .; j_gene: TRBJ2-7; d_gene: .; len: 13; v_gene: TRBV29-1; CDR3nt: TGCAGCGTAAGAGACTTGGTTGGGAACGAGCAGTACTTC; CDR3aa: CSVRDLVGNEQYF
abundance: few; j_gene: TRBJ2-7; d_gene: .; len: 16; v_gene: TRBV10-1; CDR3nt: TGCGCCACTCGGCAGGGAGAAATAATACAAGCCTACGAGCAGTACTTC; CDR3aa: CATRQGEIIQAYEQYF
abundance: once; j_gene: TRBJ2-2; d_gene: .; len: 14; v_gene: TRBV3-1; CDR3nt: TGTGCCAGCAGCCGACTGACATTGACCGGGGAGCTGTTTTTT; CDR3aa: CASSRLTLTGELFF
abundance: .; j_gene: TRBJ2-1; d_gene: TRBD2; len: 16; v_gene: TRBV5-1; CDR3nt: TGCGCCAGCAGGTGGACTAGCGGGCCTGATTACAATGAGCAGTTCTTC; CDR3aa: CASRWTSGPDYNEQFF
abundance: .; j_gene: TRBJ2-3; d_gene: .; len: 15; v_gene: TRBV11-3; CDR3nt: TGTGCCAGCAGCTTAGACGGGGCCGGAGGGGATACGCAGTATTTT; CDR3aa: CASSLDGAGGDTQYF
abundance: many; j_gene: TRBJ1-5; d_gene: TRBD1; len: 15; v_gene: TRBV28; CDR3nt: TGTGCCAGCAGCGCCGGGACAGTTAGCAATCAGCCCCAGCATTTT; CDR3aa: CASSAGTVSNQPQHF
abundance: few; j_gene: TRBJ1-4; d_gene: .; len: 12; v_gene: TRBV20-1; CDR3nt: TGCAGTGCTAGTAGCCAGAGTGAAAAACTGTTTTTT; CDR3aa: CSASSQSEKLFF
abundance: few; j_gene: TRBJ2-7; d_gene: .; len: 16; v_gene: TRBV19; CDR3nt: TGTGCCAGTAGTATTAGCGGGACAGGGAGTTTCTACGAGCAGTACTTC; CDR3aa: CASSISGTGSFYEQYF
abundance: .; j_gene: TRBJ2-3; d_gene: .; len: 16; v_gene: TRBV5-1; CDR3nt: TGCGCCAGCAGCTTCTCCTACCTGATTAGCACAGATACGCAGTATTTT; CDR3aa: CASSFSYLISTDTQYF
abundance: few; j_gene: TRBJ2-1; d_gene: .; len: 15; v_gene: TRBV7-6; CDR3nt: TGTGCCAGCAGCCCTCCCGACGTAGCCTACAATGAGCAGTTCTTC; CDR3aa: CASSPPDVAYNEQFF
abundance: few; j_gene: TRBJ1-3; d_gene: .; len: 14; v_gene: TRBV7-2; CDR3nt: TGTGCCAGCAGCTTAGGAGGGACTAGAAACACCATATATTTT; CDR3aa: CASSLGGTRNTIYF
abundance: .; j_gene: TRBJ2-7; d_gene: TRBD2; len: 15; v_gene: TRBV5-1; CDR3nt: TGCGCCAGCAGCGTAATGACTAGCGGGGCCCACGAGCAGTACTTC; CDR3aa: CASSVMTSGAHEQYF
abundance: .; j_gene: TRBJ2-5; d_gene: .; len: 15; v_gene: TRBV18; CDR3nt: TGTGCCAGCTCACTTCCGCAGGGCACGAGAGAGACCCAGTACTTC; CDR3aa: CASSLPQGTRETQYF
abundance: many; j_gene: TRBJ2-2; d_gene: TRBD1; len: 14; v_gene: TRBV7-2; CDR3nt: TGTGCCAGCAGCTTAGTGGGACAGACCGGGGAGCTGTTTTTT; CDR3aa: CASSLVGQTGELFF
abundance: .; j_gene: TRBJ1-1; d_gene: .; len: 15; v_gene: TRBV4-3; CDR3nt: TGCGCCAGCAGCCCGAACGGACAGCCAAACACTGAAGCTTTCTTT; CDR3aa: CASSPNGQPNTEAFF
abundance: few; j_gene: TRBJ2-3; d_gene: TRBD2; len: 15; v_gene: TRBV20-1; CDR3nt: TGCAGTGCTAGATCCGGGGGACTAGGGGCAGATACGCAGTATTTT; CDR3aa: CSARSGGLGADTQYF
abundance: .; j_gene: TRBJ1-1; d_gene: .; len: 14; v_gene: TRBV27; CDR3nt: TGTGCCAGCAGTTTCGACGTCGGGGACACTGAAGCTTTCTTT; CDR3aa: CASSFDVGDTEAFF
abundance: .; j_gene: TRBJ2-5; d_gene: TRBD2; len: 16; v_gene: TRBV24-1; CDR3nt: TGTGCCACCAGTGGACCTGGACTAGCGGTACAAGAGACCCAGTACTTC; CDR3aa: CATSGPGLAVQETQYF
abundance: few; j_gene: TRBJ2-3; d_gene: .; len: 17; v_gene: TRBV6-5; CDR3nt: TGTGCCAGCAGTTACTCGGGGTGGGGGGCCGGGGAAGATACGCAGTATTTT; CDR3aa: CASSYSGWGAGEDTQYF
abundance: few; j_gene: TRBJ2-7; d_gene: TRBD2; len: 15; v_gene: TRBV20-1; CDR3nt: TGCAGTGCTAGAGACAGGACTAGCGGGCCCTACGAGCAGTACTTC; CDR3aa: CSARDRTSGPYEQYF
abundance: .; j_gene: TRBJ2-1; d_gene: TRBD1; len: 16; v_gene: TRBV7-3; CDR3nt: TGTGCCAGCAGCCCGACGACAGGGGTCCCCTACAATGAGCAGTTCTTC; CDR3aa: CASSPTTGVPYNEQFF
abundance: few; j_gene: TRBJ1-4; d_gene: .; len: 13; v_gene: TRBV30; CDR3nt: TGTGCCTGGAGTCGGGACGGAGGGGAAAAACTGTTTTTT; CDR3aa: CAWSRDGGEKLFF
abundance: few; j_gene: TRBJ2-3; d_gene: .; len: 15; v_gene: TRBV5-1; CDR3nt: TGCGCCAGCAGCCCATCTTCGCTCGGGCGAGATACGCAGTATTTT; CDR3aa: CASSPSSLGRDTQYF
abundance: .; j_gene: TRBJ1-5; d_gene: .; len: 15; v_gene: TRBV6-2/TRBV6-3; CDR3nt: TGTGCCAGCAGTTACTATATCAGGGACAATCAGCCCCAGCATTTT; CDR3aa: CASSYYIRDNQPQHF
abundance: .; j_gene: TRBJ1-4; d_gene: .; len: 11; v_gene: TRBV6-5; CDR3nt: TGTGCCAGCAGTCGTGTTGAAAAACTGTTTTTT; CDR3aa: CASSRVEKLFF
abundance: .; j_gene: TRBJ2-7; d_gene: TRBD1; len: 14; v_gene: TRBV3-1; CDR3nt: TGTGCCAGCAGCCGGCACAGGGGTGGCTACGAGCAGTACTTC; CDR3aa: CASSRHRGGYEQYF
abundance: .; j_gene: TRBJ2-1; d_gene: TRBD1; len: 17; v_gene: TRBV28; CDR3nt: TGTGCCAGCAGTCCCCTAGCCGGGACAGGGGATAACAATGAGCAGTTCTTC; CDR3aa: CASSPLAGTGDNNEQFF
abundance: .; j_gene: TRBJ1-2; d_gene: .; len: 15; v_gene: TRBV7-6; CDR3nt: TGTGCCAGCAGCTTAGGCGAGGGGGGTCTCTATGGCTACACCTTC; CDR3aa: CASSLGEGGLYGYTF
abundance: .; j_gene: TRBJ2-4; d_gene: TRBD1; len: 15; v_gene: TRBV28; CDR3nt: TGTGCCAGCAGTTATTGGGACAGGGGCCAAAACATTCAGTACTTC; CDR3aa: CASSYWDRGQNIQYF
abundance: few; j_gene: TRBJ2-3; d_gene: .; len: 13; v_gene: TRBV20-1; CDR3nt: TGCAGTGCTAGAGATATGGACACAGATACGCAGTATTTT; CDR3aa: CSARDMDTDTQYF
abundance: few; j_gene: TRBJ2-4; d_gene: .; len: 12; v_gene: TRBV29-1; CDR3nt: TGCAGCGCCTTGGGCATAAAAAACATTCAGTACTTC; CDR3aa: CSALGIKNIQYF
abundance: few; j_gene: TRBJ2-1; d_gene: TRBD2; len: 15; v_gene: TRBV4-1; CDR3nt: TGCGCCAGCGAATCTCTAGCGGGGAACTACAATGAGCAGTTCTTC; CDR3aa: CASESLAGNYNEQFF
abundance: .; j_gene: TRBJ2-7; d_gene: .; len: 13; v_gene: TRBV12-3/TRBV12-4; CDR3nt: TGTGCCAGCAGTTCAGGGCCAAAGGGCGAGCAGTACTTC; CDR3aa: CASSSGPKGEQYF
abundance: few; j_gene: TRBJ2-1; d_gene: TRBD2; len: 15; v_gene: TRBV5-5; CDR3nt: TGTGCCAGCACCTACACGCCCGGGACTAAGCATGAGCAGTTCTTC; CDR3aa: CASTYTPGTKHEQFF
abundance: few; j_gene: TRBJ2-1; d_gene: .; len: 14; v_gene: TRBV10-2; CDR3nt: TGCGCCAGCAAACAGGGCGTTTCGTACAATGAGCAGTTCTTC; CDR3aa: CASKQGVSYNEQFF
abundance: .; j_gene: TRBJ2-2; d_gene: .; len: 15; v_gene: TRBV28; CDR3nt: TGTGCCAGCAGCCGTACAGGAGTCAACACCGGGGAGCTGTTTTTT; CDR3aa: CASSRTGVNTGELFF
abundance: .; j_gene: TRBJ1-2; d_gene: .; len: 16; v_gene: TRBV5-1; CDR3nt: TGCGCCAGCAGCCCATCTAGGCCTACAGGGACGGATGGCTACACCTTC; CDR3aa: CASSPSRPTGTDGYTF
abundance: few; j_gene: TRBJ2-1; d_gene: TRBD2; len: 15; v_gene: TRBV7-2; CDR3nt: TGTGCCAGCAGCTTAGCCCAGACTAGCGCCGGTGAGCAGTTCTTC; CDR3aa: CASSLAQTSAGEQFF
abundance: few; j_gene: TRBJ1-5; d_gene: .; len: 15; v_gene: TRBV15; CDR3nt: TGTGCCACCAGCCAGGGTTCACGCGTGGGTCAGCCCCAGCATTTT; CDR3aa: CATSQGSRVGQPQHF